These 9 T cell receptor beta chains were all obtained from the same sample, sequenced in a study of CD8 T cells in ankylosing spondylitis. TCRdb used MiXCR to reprocess the 5' RACE reads, holding one entry per CDR3 protein. The sample has some 340,000 distinct CDR3 sequences, under 15% seen once. The sample taken for sequencing was blood, either unsorted or a sorted T cell fraction (not recorded which). The source is a male donor with ankylosing spondylitis or in good health (not recorded which).

This chain joins TRBV12-3 or TRBV12-4 and TRBJ2-3; 8 bases are shared with TRBD2. This CDR3 spans 15 amino acids. The trim removed 7 bases at V and 1 base at J, leaving 7 bases unmatched. The CDR3 DNA reads TGTGCCAGCACCCTAAGCGGGGGTCGCACAGATACGCAGTATTTT. Translation: CASTLSGGRTDTQYF.

This clonotype has more than one count but fewer than ten. The V gene is TRBV7-9, the J gene TRBJ1-2; D call uncertain. CDR3 size: 15 residues. The germline V gene encodes CDR1 SEHNR and CDR2 FQNEAQ (reference sequence). Deletions cut 1 base from V and 4 bases from J, with 13 bases between. The DNA for the CDR3 is TGTGCCAGCAGCTTAGACCCAGCAGTTATCTATGGCTACACCTTC. This encodes CASSLDPAVIYGYTF.

This clonotype was seen only a few times. This sequence joins TRBV11-2 and TRBJ2-7; D may match TRBD1 or TRBD2 (5 bases each). V dropped 4 bases and J dropped 4 bases, with 11 bases sitting between them. CDR3 length equals 13 residues. The germline V gene has CDR1 SGHAT and CDR2 FQNNGV. CDR3 nucleotides: TGTGCCAGCAGCTCAGTCGGGACGTACGAGCAGTACTTC. It translates to CASSSVGTYEQYF. The full variable domain, with the rest looked up from reference TRBV11-2 and TRBJ2-7, is EAGVAQSPRYKIIEKRQSVAFWCNPISGHATLYWYQQILGQGPKLLIQFQNNGVVDDSQLPKDRFSAERLKGVDSTLKIQPAKLEDSAVYLCASSSVGTYEQYFGPGTRLTVT.

J is TRBJ1-1 and V is TRBV27; D may be TRBD1 (5 bases). Germline V lookup: CDR1 MNHEY, CDR2 SMNVEV (reference sequence). This CDR3 region has 15 residues. Deletions cut 0 bases from V and 4 bases from J, with 12 bases between. CDR3 sequence reads: CASSLSPRVATEAFF. Written as DNA, the CDR3 is TGTGCCAGCAGTTTATCACCCAGGGTGGCCACTGAAGCTTTCTTT.

This clonotype came up many times. The rearrangement joins TRBV20-1 to TRBJ2-1, with D uncertain. The V gene lost 1 base and the J gene lost 4 bases, with 23 bases spanning the gap. This CDR3 comprises 18 residues. Germline CDR1 and CDR2: DFQATT and SNEGSKA (reference sequence). The CDR3 spells CSARVHADHSFPYNEQFF. DNA for the CDR3: TGCAGTGCTAGAGTCCATGCAGACCACTCTTTCCCATACAATGAGCAGTTCTTC.

The chain has TRBV10-3 and TRBJ2-1; D gene unclear. Germline CDR1 ENHRY, CDR2 SYGVKD. The CDR3 has 14 amino acids. The V gene lost 3 bases and the J gene lost 7 bases, with 13 bases spanning the gap. The CDR3 sequence: CAISDLLHGNEQFF. DNA for the CDR3: TGTGCCATCAGTGATCTCCTCCATGGGAATGAGCAGTTCTTC.

This clonotype has just a few counts. The chain is built from TRBV25-1 and TRBJ2-6, with TRBD1 identical over 11 bases. This CDR3 is 17 amino acids long. Germline CDR1 and CDR2: MGHDK and SYGVNS. The CDR3 loop is CATSRTGGAGGANVLTF. The DNA for the CDR3 is TGTGCAACTAGCAGGACAGGGGGCGCTGGGGGGGCCAACGTCCTGACTTTC.

The V gene is TRBV7-2, the J gene TRBJ2-7; TRBD1 agrees at 7 bases. Losses at the gene ends were 2 bases for V and 2 bases for J; bases not matched to a gene: 3. The CDR3 extends over 14 amino acids. Germline V lookup: CDR1 SGHTA, CDR2 FQGNSA. The CDR3 here is CASSLFQGAYEQYF. The CDR3 region has the DNA TGTGCCAGCAGCTTATTCCAGGGGGCCTACGAGCAGTACTTC.

The chain couples TRBV20-1 to TRBJ2-1; D may match TRBD1 or TRBD2 (5 bases each). This CDR3 is 14 amino acids long. With 1 base removed from V and 9 bases from J, the gap between germline ends came to 16 bases. The germline V gene encodes CDR1 DFQATT and CDR2 SNEGSKA (reference sequence). CDR3 nucleotides: TGCAGTGCTAGAGGGGGTTGGGGGAAGGGTGAGCAGTTCTTC. This sequence encodes CSARGGWGKGEQFF.